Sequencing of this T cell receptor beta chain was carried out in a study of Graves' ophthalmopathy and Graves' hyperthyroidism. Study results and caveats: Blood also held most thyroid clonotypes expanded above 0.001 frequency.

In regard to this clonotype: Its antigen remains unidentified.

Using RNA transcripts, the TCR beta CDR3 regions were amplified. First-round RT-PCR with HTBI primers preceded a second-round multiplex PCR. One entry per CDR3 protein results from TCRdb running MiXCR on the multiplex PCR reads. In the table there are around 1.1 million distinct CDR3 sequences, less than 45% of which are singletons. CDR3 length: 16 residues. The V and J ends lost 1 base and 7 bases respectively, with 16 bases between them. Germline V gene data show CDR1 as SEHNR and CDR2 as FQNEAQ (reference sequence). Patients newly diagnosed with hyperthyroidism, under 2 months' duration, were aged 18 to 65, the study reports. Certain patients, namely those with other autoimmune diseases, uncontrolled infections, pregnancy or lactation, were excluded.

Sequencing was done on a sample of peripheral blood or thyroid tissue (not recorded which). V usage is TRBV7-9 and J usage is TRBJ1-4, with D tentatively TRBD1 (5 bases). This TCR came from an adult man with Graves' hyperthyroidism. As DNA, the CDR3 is TGTGCCAGCAGCTTAGGGGGCGCTCGGGCTGGTGAAAAACTGTTTTTT. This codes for CASSLGGARAGEKLFF.